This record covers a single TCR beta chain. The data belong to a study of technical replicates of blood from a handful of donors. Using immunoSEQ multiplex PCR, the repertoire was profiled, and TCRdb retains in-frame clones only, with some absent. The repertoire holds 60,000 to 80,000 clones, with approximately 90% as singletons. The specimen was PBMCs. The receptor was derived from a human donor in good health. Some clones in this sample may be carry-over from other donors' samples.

CDR3 coding DNA: TGTGCCAGCAGCTTAGATCCGTCTAGCGGGGCGAACACCGGGGAGCTGTTTTTT. Protein: CASSLDPSSGANTGELFF. The chain has TRBV11-2 and TRBJ2-2, with 9 bases aligning to TRBD2. With V trimmed by 0 bases and J by 0 bases, 5 bases remained unmatched. The CDR3 covers 18 residues. The V gene's germline CDR1 is SGHAT and CDR2 FQNNGV.